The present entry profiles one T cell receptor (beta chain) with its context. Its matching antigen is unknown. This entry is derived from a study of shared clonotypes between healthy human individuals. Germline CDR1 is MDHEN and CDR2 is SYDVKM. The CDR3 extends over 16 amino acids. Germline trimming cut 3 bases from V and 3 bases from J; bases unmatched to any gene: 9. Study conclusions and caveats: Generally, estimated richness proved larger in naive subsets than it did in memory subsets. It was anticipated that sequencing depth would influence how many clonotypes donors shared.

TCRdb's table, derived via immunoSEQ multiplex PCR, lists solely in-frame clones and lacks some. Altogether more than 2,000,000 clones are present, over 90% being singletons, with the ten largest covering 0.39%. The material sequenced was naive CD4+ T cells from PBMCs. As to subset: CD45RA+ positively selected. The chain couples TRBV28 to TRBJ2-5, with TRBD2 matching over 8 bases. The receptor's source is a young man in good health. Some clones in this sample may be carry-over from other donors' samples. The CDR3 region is CASSLILSGVKETQYF. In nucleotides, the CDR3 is TGTGCCAGCAGTTTGATTCTTAGCGGGGTTAAAGAGACCCAGTACTTC.